These 23 T cell receptor beta chains originate from one sample sequenced in a study of spatial heterogeneity in lung cancer. Time point specified: sample taken at primary tumor resection. Unsorted whole RNA of tumor, nontumor lung or frozen PBMC was sequenced. Each CDR3 protein is one row after TCRdb ran MiXCR on the 5' RACE reads. There are about 92,000 distinct CDR3 sequences in the sample; 9.5% to 15% occur only once, and about two fifths lies in the top ten. The sequencing here drew on PBMCs, taken at surgery. Receptor source: a male donor with early-stage non-small cell lung cancer.

In this sample, this clonotype turned up many times. The chain recombines TRBV28 with TRBJ2-7, with 7 bases lining up with TRBD1. The V gene's germline CDR1 is MDHEN and CDR2 SYDVKM. This CDR3 comprises 15 residues. The junction had 16 bases not matched to a gene; V was cut back by 11 bases and J by 3 bases. The CDR3 DNA follows: TGTGCCGCTCAGGGCGGACAGGCCCTTAGCTACGAGCAGTACTTC. As protein: CAAQGGQALSYEQYF.

This clonotype was seen many times. This rearrangement joins TRBV28 to TRBJ2-1; no clear D gene. V gave up 9 bases and J gave up 4 bases, with 7 bases separating them. The CDR3 loop spans 11 amino acids. The germline gives CDR1 MDHEN, CDR2 SYDVKM. The CDR3 sequence is CASGLYNEQFF. CDR3 in DNA: TGTGCCAGTGGGTTGTACAATGAGCAGTTCTTC.

This clonotype was observed a handful of times. The chain couples TRBV4-1 to TRBJ2-7, with a weak D call TRBD2 (6 bases). The CDR3 covers 15 residues. The germline CDR1 and CDR2 sequences are MGHRA and YSYEKL. The V and J ends lost 1 base and 3 bases respectively, with 13 bases between them. The CDR3 is CASSQAETAGYEQYF. The CDR3 bases are TGCGCCAGCAGCCAAGCAGAGACAGCGGGCTACGAGCAGTACTTC.

This clonotype was counted many times. The chain couples TRBV7-3 to TRBJ1-6; TRBD1 agrees at 8 bases. The germline gives CDR1 SGHTA, CDR2 FQGTGA. V was clipped by 5 bases and J by 7 bases; unmatched bases: 7. The CDR3 totals 15 residues. CDR3 bases: TGTGCCAGCAGCGTGACAGGGGAGCGGAATTCACCCCTCCACTTT. Protein: CASSVTGERNSPLHF.

The CDR3 region has the DNA TGTGCCAGCAGTTGGACACCGCGGGAGGTAGATGAGCAGTTCTTC. As protein: CASSWTPREVDEQFF. The rearrangement uses TRBV28 and TRBJ2-1; 8 bases fit TRBD2. The V gene end was trimmed by 4 bases and the J gene end by 8 bases; junction bases not matched to a gene: 10. Germline values: CDR1 MDHEN, CDR2 SYDVKM. The CDR3 loop spans 15 amino acids.

This clonotype was counted between two and nine times. V gene TRBV9 combines with J gene TRBJ2-7; 10 positions agree with TRBD2. CDR3 length: 15 amino acids. Per the germline V gene, CDR1 is SGDLS and CDR2 is YYNGEE. V lost 5 bases to trimming and J lost 2 bases; unmatched junction nucleotides: 7. CDR3 residues: CASSRTGTSAYEQYF. The CDR3 nucleotides are TGTGCCAGCAGTCGTACCGGGACTAGCGCCTACGAGCAGTACTTC.

This clonotype is medium-sized (0.01 to 0.1%) by share. The chain employs TRBV28 and TRBJ2-1, with 15 nucleotides matching TRBD2. The V gene's germline CDR1 is MDHEN and CDR2 SYDVKM. The CDR3 consists of 18 residues. Trimming removed 6 bases from V and 3 bases from J; junction bases left unmatched: 9. Here the CDR3 DNA reads TGTGCCAGCAGCCCTGGGACTAGCGGGGGGCTTTACTACAATGAGCAGTTCTTC. Residues: CASSPGTSGGLYYNEQFF.

Worth noting for this clonotype: Because the CDR3 is missing its conserved closing phenylalanine or tryptophan, this is likely a read error. The rearrangement links TRBV7-2 to TRBJ2-7; D remains ambiguous. Trimming pared 1 base from V and 1 base from J, leaving 8 bases between. This CDR3 is built from 14 residues. From germline, CDR1 is SGHTA and CDR2 FQGNSA. The CDR3 region is CASSLDGNSYEQYL. The CDR3, as DNA: TGTGCCAGCAGCTTAGATGGGAATTCCTACGAGCAGTACCTC.

This clonotype showed up just a few times. The CDR3 protein is CASSDRRGLSDTQYF. The CDR3 nucleotides are TGTGCCAGCTCGGACCGACGGGGGTTATCAGATACGCAGTATTTT. The chain carries TRBV27 and TRBJ2-3; perhaps TRBD2 as D (6 bases). V was trimmed by 8 bases and J by 4 bases, leaving 19 bases between them. Germline CDR1 and CDR2: MNHEY and SMNVEV (reference sequence). The CDR3 is made up of 15 amino acids.

At least ten counts were recorded for this clonotype. The chain combines TRBV5-1 with TRBJ2-1; unclear D gene. The CDR3 is 14 amino acids. V lost 4 bases and J lost 0, with 8 bases in between. Germline-derived CDR1 and CDR2 are SGHRS and YFSETQ. The CDR3 DNA sequence: TGCGCCAGCAGCGCGTCGGACTCCTACAATGAGCAGTTCTTC. Encoded protein: CASSASDSYNEQFF.

The rearrangement uses TRBV5-8 and TRBJ2-2, with unresolved D. CDR1 is SGHTS and CDR2 is YDEGEE in the germline V gene. The CDR3 is 16 residues long. With 0 bases removed from V and 4 bases from J, the gap between germline ends came to 13 bases. CDR3: CASSLASSYPTGELFF. The CDR3 DNA follows: TGTGCCAGCAGCTTGGCCTCATCCTACCCCACCGGGGAGCTGTTTTTT. Combining the CDR3 with reference TRBV5-8 and TRBJ2-2 gives the whole variable domain EAGVTQSPTHLIKTRGQQATLRCSPISGHTSVYWYQQALGLGLQFLLWYDEGEERNRGNFPPRFSGRQFPNYSSELNVNALELEDSALYLCASSLASSYPTGELFFGEGSRLTVL.

This chain uses TRBV5-5 with TRBJ1-1, with D maybe TRBD1 (6 bases). CDR3 length: 15 amino acids. The ends were cut back, 1 base at V and 0 bases at J, with 10 bases in the middle. Germline lookup yields CDR1 SGHKS and CDR2 YYEKEE (reference sequence). The CDR3 DNA is TGTGCCAGCAGCTTGAGGGGGGCCATGAACACTGAAGCTTTCTTT. It encodes CASSLRGAMNTEAFF.

The chain has TRBV20-1 and TRBJ2-1; 7 nucleotides line up with TRBD2. The CDR3 runs to 14 residues. Trimming removed 3 bases from V and 9 bases from J; junction bases left unmatched: 11. Germline CDR1 DFQATT, CDR2 SNEGSKA (reference sequence). CDR3 loop: CSASLSGGSSEQFF. The CDR3 region has the DNA TGCAGTGCTAGTTTGTCGGGAGGATCTAGTGAGCAGTTCTTC.

A few counts support this clonotype. This chain connects TRBV7-9 to TRBJ2-5; unclear D gene. Per the germline V gene, CDR1 is SEHNR and CDR2 is FQNEAQ (reference sequence). V was cut by 1 base and J by 3 bases, with 6 bases left in between. CDR3 length: 13 amino acids. The CDR3 here is CASSLVTEETQYF. In DNA, the CDR3 is TGTGCCAGCAGCTTAGTGACTGAAGAGACCCAGTACTTC.

There are many counts of this clonotype. The chain combines TRBV2 with TRBJ2-3, with D hard to call. This CDR3 has 13 amino acids. Germline V gene lookup returns CDR1 SNHLY and CDR2 FYNNEI. Deletions cut 4 bases from V and 6 bases from J, with 11 bases between. The CDR3: CASSVSFSDTQYF. The CDR3 bases are TGTGCCAGCAGTGTCTCATTTTCGGATACGCAGTATTTT.

The chain combines TRBV12-3 or TRBV12-4 with TRBJ1-5; tentatively, D is TRBD1 (5 bases). The CDR3 covers 14 residues. Trimming shortened V by 3 bases and J by 7 bases, and 13 bases separated the two germline ends. In DNA, the CDR3 is TGTGCCAGCAGTTTTTCCCAGGGTGGACAGCCCCAGCATTTT. It is translated as CASSFSQGGQPQHF.

The table lists this clonotype with a few counts. The chain couples TRBV29-1 to TRBJ1-1; the match to TRBD1 covers 11 bases. Trimming removed 6 bases from V and 4 bases from J; junction bases left unmatched: 1. This CDR3 region has 12 residues. Germline loops: CDR1 SQVTM, CDR2 ANQGSEA. The CDR3 DNA follows: TGCAGCGTAGGGACAGGGGGCACTGAAGCTTTCTTT. It yields the protein CSVGTGGTEAFF.

The chain uses TRBV5-1 and TRBJ2-3, with TRBD2 matching 7 bases. J lost 3 bases, V lost 0 bases, and 4 bases had no gene match. The CDR3 runs 15 residues. Germline-derived CDR1 and CDR2 are SGHRS and YFSETQ. This CDR3 reads CASSLGTSATDTQYF. The DNA for the CDR3 is TGCGCCAGCAGCTTGGGTACTAGCGCTACAGATACGCAGTATTTT. Full variable domain (missing parts from reference TRBV5-1 and TRBJ2-3): KAGVTQTPRYLIKTRGQQVTLSCSPISGHRSVSWYQQTPGQGLQFLFEYFSETQRNKGNFPGRFSGRQFSNSRSEMNVSTLELGDSALYLCASSLGTSATDTQYFGPGTRLTVL.

The rearrangement links TRBV29-1 to TRBJ1-1, with TRBD1 matching over 8 bases. Germline-derived CDR1 and CDR2 are SQVTM and ANQGSEA. This CDR3 comprises 12 residues. Trimming removed 4 bases from V and 3 bases from J; junction bases left unmatched: 1. The CDR3 is CSVGQGYTEAFF. The CDR3 DNA sequence: TGCAGCGTTGGACAGGGGTACACTGAAGCTTTCTTT.

This clonotype was detected a few times. The chain carries TRBV29-1 and TRBJ2-7, with 7 bases identical to TRBD1. Per the germline V gene, CDR1 is SQVTM and CDR2 is ANQGSEA. The CDR3 sequence is 11 residues long. V lost 7 bases to trimming and J lost 5 bases; unmatched junction nucleotides: 5. CDR3 loop: CSGQGSNEQYF. The CDR3 DNA sequence: TGCAGCGGACAGGGTTCCAACGAGCAGTACTTC.

In its sample, this clonotype was seen once. The gene calls are TRBV6-6 and TRBJ2-5; 9 bases are shared with TRBD1. There are 14 residues in the CDR3. Germline V CDR1 and CDR2: MNHNY, SVGAGI (reference sequence). V dropped 6 bases and J dropped 5; count of bases not matched to a gene: 7. The CDR3 nucleotides are TGTGCCAGCAGCTGGACAGGGGAGGGGGAGACCCAGTACTTC. Protein product: CASSWTGEGETQYF.

This clonotype was counted only a few times. The chain carries TRBV18 and TRBJ1-3; 7 positions match TRBD1. V was clipped by 4 bases and J by 2 bases; unmatched bases: 5. Germline values: CDR1 KGHSH, CDR2 LQKENI. This CDR3 is built from 15 residues. The CDR3 spells CASSHRDRTGNTIYF. The CDR3 DNA follows: TGTGCCAGCTCACACCGGGACAGAACTGGAAACACCATATATTTT.

The rearrangement uses TRBV23-1 and TRBJ2-5; D may be TRBD1 (6 bases). TRBV23-1 is placed among ORFs of uncertain function. V dropped 6 bases and J dropped 2 bases, with 13 bases sitting between them. This CDR3 spans 14 amino acids. The CDR3 DNA sequence: TGCGCCAGCAGCGGGCTGGGGGCTCAAGAGACCCAGTACTTC. Translation: CASSGLGAQETQYF.